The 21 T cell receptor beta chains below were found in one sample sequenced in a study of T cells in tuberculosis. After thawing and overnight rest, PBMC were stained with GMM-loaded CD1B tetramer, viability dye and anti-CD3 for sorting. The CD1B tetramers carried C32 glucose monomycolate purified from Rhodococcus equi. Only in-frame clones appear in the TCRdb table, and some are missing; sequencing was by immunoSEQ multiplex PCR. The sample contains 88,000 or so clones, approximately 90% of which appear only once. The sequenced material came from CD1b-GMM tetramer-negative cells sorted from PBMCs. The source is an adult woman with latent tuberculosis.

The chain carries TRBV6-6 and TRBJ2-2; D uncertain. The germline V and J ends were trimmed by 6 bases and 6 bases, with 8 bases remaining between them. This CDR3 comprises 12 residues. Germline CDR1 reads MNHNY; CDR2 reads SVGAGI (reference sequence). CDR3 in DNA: TGTGCCAGCAGGACACTCTCCGGGGAGCTGTTTTTT. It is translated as CASRTLSGELFF.

For the CDR3, the DNA is TGTGCCAGCAGTTTTCTAAGTCAACGCCCTGGGGCCAACGTCCTGACTTTC. It specifies CASSFLSQRPGANVLTF. This chain connects TRBV27 to TRBJ2-6; D gene unclear. Trimming took off 3 bases at V and 2 bases at J, with 14 bases between the two ends. This CDR3 contains 17 residues. CDR1 is MNHEY and CDR2 is SMNVEV in the germline V gene (reference sequence).

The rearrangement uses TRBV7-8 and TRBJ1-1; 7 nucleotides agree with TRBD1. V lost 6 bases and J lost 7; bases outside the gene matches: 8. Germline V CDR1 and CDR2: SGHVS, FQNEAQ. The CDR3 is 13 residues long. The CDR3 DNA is TGTGCCAGCAGTTTAAGGGGGCAGGTTGAAGCTTTCTTT. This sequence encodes CASSLRGQVEAFF. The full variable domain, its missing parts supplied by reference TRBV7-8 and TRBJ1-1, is GAGVSQSPRYKVAKRGQDVALRCDPISGHVSLFWYQQALGQGPEFLTYFQNEAQLDKSGLPSDRFFAERPEGSVSTLKIQRTQQEDSAVYLCASSLRGQVEAFFGQGTRLTVV.

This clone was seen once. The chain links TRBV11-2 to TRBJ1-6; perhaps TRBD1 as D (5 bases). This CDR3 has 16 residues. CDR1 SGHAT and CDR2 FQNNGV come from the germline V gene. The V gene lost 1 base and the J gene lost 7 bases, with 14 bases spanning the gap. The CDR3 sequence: CASSLGPPGINSPLHF. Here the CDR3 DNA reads TGTGCCAGCAGCTTAGGTCCTCCAGGGATAAATTCACCCCTCCACTTT.

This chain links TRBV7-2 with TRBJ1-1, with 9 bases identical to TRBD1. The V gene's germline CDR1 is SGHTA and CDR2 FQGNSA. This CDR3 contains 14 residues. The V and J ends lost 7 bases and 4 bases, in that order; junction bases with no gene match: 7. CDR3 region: CASMAGQGGTEAFF. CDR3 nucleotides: TGTGCCAGCATGGCGGGACAGGGAGGCACTGAAGCTTTCTTT. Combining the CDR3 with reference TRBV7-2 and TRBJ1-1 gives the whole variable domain GAGVSQSPSNKVTEKGKDVELRCDPISGHTALYWYRQSLGQGLEFLIYFQGNSAPDKSGLPSDRFSAERTGGSVSTLTIQRTQQEDSAVYLCASMAGQGGTEAFFGQGTRLTVV.

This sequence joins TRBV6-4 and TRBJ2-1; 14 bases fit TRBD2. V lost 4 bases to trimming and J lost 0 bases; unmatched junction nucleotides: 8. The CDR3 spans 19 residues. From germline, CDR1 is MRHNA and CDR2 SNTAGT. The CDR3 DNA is TGTGCCAGCAGTGCCGGGACTAGCGGGGGCCCTAGCTCCTACAATGAGCAGTTCTTC. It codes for CASSAGTSGGPSSYNEQFF.

The CDR3 DNA is TGTGCCAGCAGTTTGTTACTCAGACAGGGGGGAAACACTGAAGCTTTCTTT. Translation gives CASSLLLRQGGNTEAFF. This sequence joins TRBV27 and TRBJ1-1; 9 positions match TRBD1. Looked up from germline, CDR1 is MNHEY and CDR2 is SMNVEV (reference sequence). There are 17 residues in the CDR3. Germline trimming cut 3 bases from V and 2 bases from J; bases unmatched to any gene: 10.

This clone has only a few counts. CDR3 residues: CASREGAGTEAFF. The CDR3 DNA is TGTGCCAGCCGAGAGGGGGCTGGGACTGAAGCTTTCTTT. This chain links TRBV6-5 with TRBJ1-1; 7 bases are a match to TRBD1. V lost 8 bases and J lost 5; bases outside the gene matches: 8. Germline lookup yields CDR1 MNHEY and CDR2 SVGAGI. The length of the CDR3 is 13 residues.

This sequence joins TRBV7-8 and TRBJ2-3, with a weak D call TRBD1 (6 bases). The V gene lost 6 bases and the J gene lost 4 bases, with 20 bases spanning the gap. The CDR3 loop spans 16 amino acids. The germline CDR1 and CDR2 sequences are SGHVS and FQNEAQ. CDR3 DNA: TGTGCCAGCAGGCAAACAGGGTTCGTAGGTCCAGATACGCAGTATTTT. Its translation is CASRQTGFVGPDTQYF.

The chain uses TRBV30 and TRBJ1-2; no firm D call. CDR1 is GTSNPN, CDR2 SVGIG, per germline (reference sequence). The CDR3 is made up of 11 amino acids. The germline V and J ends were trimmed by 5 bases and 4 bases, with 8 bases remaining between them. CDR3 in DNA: TGTGCCTGGGGCGGCAGCTATGGCTACACCTTC. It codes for CAWGGSYGYTF.

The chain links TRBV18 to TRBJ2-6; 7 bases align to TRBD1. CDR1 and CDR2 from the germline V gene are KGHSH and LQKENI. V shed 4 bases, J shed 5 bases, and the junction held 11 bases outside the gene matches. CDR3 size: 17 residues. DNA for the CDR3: TGTGCCAGCTCACTAGGACAGGCCCTAGGGTGGGCCAACGTCCTGACTTTC. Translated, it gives CASSLGQALGWANVLTF.

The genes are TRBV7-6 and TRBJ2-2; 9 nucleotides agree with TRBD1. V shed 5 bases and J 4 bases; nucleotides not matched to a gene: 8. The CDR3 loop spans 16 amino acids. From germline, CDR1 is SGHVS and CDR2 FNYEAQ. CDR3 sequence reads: CASSPTGGVGTGELFF. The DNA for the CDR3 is TGTGCCAGCAGCCCAACAGGGGGCGTGGGCACCGGGGAGCTGTTTTTT.

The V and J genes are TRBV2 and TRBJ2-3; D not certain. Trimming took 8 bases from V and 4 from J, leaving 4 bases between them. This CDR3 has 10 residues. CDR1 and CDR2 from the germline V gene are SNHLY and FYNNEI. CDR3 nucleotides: TGTGCCAGCCGGGCAGATACGCAGTATTTT. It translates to CASRADTQYF.

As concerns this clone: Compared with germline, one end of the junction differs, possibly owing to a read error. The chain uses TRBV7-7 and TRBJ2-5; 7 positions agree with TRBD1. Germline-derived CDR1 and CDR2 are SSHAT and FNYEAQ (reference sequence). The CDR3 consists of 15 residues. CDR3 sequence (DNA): TGTGCTAGCAGCATGGTCCCCGGGACAGCAGAGACCCAGTACTTC. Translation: CASSMVPGTAETQYF.

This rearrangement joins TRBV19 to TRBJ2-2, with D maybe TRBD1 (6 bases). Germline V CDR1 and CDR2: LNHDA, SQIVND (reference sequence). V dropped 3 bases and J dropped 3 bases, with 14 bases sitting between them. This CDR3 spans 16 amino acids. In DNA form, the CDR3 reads TGTGCCAGTAGTATTACAGGGACAAAGCACACCGGGGAGCTGTTTTTT. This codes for CASSITGTKHTGELFF.

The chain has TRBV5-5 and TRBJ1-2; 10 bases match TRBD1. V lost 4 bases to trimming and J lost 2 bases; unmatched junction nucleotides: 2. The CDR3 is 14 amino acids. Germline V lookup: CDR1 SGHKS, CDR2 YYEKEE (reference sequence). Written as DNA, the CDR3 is TGTGCCAGCAGCCCGGGACAGGGGAACTATGGCTACACCTTC. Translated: CASSPGQGNYGYTF.

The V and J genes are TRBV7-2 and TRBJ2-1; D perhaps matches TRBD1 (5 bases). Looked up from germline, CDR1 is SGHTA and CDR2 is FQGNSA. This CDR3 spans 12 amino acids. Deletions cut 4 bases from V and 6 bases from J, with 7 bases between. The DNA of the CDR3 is TGTGCCAGCAGCTCGCAGGGCAATGAGCAGTTCTTC. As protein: CASSSQGNEQFF.

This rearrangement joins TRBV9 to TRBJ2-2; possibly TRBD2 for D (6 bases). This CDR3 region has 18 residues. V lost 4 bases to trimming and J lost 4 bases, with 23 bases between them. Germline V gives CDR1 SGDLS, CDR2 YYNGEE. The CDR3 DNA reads TGTGCCAGCAGCCCCACCGCTCGAGAGGGAGGTTTCACCGGGGAGCTGTTTTTT. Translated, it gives CASSPTAREGGFTGELFF.

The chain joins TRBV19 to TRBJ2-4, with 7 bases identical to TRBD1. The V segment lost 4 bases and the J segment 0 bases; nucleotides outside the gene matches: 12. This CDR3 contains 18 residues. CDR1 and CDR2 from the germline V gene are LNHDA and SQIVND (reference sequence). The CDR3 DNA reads TGTGCCAGTAGTAGATCAGTCGGGACAGTTCTAGCCAAAAACATTCAGTACTTC. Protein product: CASSRSVGTVLAKNIQYF.

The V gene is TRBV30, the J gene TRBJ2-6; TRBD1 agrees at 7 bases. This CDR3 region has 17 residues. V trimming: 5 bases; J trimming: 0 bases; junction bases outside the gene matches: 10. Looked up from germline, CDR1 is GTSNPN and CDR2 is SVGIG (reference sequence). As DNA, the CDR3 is TGTGCCTGGGATCTGGGACAGTTTCACTCTGGGGCCAACGTCCTGACTTTC. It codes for CAWDLGQFHSGANVLTF. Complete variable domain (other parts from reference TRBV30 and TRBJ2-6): SQTIHQWPATLVQPVGSPLSLECTVEGTSNPNLYWYRQAAGRGLQLLFYSVGIGQISSEVPQNLSASRPQDRQFILSSKKLLLSDSGFYLCAWDLGQFHSGANVLTFGAGSRLTVL.

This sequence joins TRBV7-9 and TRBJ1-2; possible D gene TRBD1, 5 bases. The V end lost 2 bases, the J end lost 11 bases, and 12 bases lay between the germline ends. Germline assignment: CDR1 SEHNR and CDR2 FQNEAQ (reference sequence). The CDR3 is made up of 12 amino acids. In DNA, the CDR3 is TGTGCCAGCAGCTTAATGGGACTGAGTTACACCTTC. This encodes CASSLMGLSYTF.